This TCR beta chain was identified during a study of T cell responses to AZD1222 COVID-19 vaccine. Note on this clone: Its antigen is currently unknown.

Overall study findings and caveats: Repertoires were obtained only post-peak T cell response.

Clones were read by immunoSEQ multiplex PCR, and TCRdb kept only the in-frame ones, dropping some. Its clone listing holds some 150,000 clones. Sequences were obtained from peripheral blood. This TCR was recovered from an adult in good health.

The CDR3 DNA reads as TGTGCCAGCAGCTTAGGGTCAGGGCGGGAGACCCAGTACTTC. Translating gives CASSLGSGRETQYF. The rearrangement uses TRBV7-2 and TRBJ2-5, with D perhaps TRBD1 (5 bases). There are 14 residues in the CDR3. The germline V gene encodes CDR1 SGHTA and CDR2 FQGNSA. Trimming removed 1 base from V and 5 bases from J, with 11 bases in between. The variable domain in full, with the rest retrieved from reference TRBV7-2 and TRBJ2-5, is GAGVSQSPSNKVTEKGKDVELRCDPISGHTALYWYRQSLGQGLEFLIYFQGNSAPDKSGLPSDRFSAERTGGSVSTLTIQRTQQEDSAVYLCASSLGSGRETQYFGPGTRLLVL.